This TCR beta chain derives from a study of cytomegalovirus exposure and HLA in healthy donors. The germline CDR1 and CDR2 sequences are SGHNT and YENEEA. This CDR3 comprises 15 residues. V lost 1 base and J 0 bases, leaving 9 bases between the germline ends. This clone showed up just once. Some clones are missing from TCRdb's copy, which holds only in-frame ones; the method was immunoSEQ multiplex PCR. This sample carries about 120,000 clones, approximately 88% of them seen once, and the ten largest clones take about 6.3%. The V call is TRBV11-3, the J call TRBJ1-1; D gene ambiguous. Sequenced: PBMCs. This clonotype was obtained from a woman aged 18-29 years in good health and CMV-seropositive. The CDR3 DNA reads TGTGCCAGCAGCTTAGTAAGTCAGGTGAACACTGAAGCTTTCTTT. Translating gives CASSLVSQVNTEAFF.